What follows describes a single T cell receptor beta chain. Its antigen is not identified. Overlapping HIV-1 Gag 15-mer peptides at 0.95 to 1 ug per peptide per mL were used. Memory cells lacking CD40L and CD69 with high CD45RO were sorted. Plasma HIV-1 RNA stayed below 50 copies/mL for at least 4 years. This CDR3 has 15 residues. The V gene end was trimmed by 2 bases and the J gene end by 8 bases; junction bases not matched to a gene: 6. Germline lookup yields CDR1 LNHNV and CDR2 YYDKDF (reference sequence). The record originates from a study of persistence of HIV-infected CD4 T cells. Whole-study context: Up to about 200 mL blood was drawn at multiple time points; a couple of donors had single-time leukapheresis. Study results and caveats: Compared with CD3/CD28-stimulated cells, CMV- and Gag-responding cells showed lower TCRbeta richness.

Sequencing used immunoSEQ version 4 in survey mode. Here immunoSEQ multiplex PCR was the method, and the copy in TCRdb shows in-frame clones only, minus some. The table has about 40,000 clones, approximately 80% seen once. The sample was CD4+ T cells sorted from PBMCs after approximately 18-hour stimulation, taken from a patient who received antiretroviral therapy. The genes are TRBV15 and TRBJ2-2, with 9 bases matching TRBD1. The sequence came from an adult man with HIV who was CMV-seropositive. CDR3 sequence (DNA): TGTGCCACCAGCAGAAGGACAGGGGATAGGGGGGAGCTGTTTTTT. Its translation: CATSRRTGDRGELFF.